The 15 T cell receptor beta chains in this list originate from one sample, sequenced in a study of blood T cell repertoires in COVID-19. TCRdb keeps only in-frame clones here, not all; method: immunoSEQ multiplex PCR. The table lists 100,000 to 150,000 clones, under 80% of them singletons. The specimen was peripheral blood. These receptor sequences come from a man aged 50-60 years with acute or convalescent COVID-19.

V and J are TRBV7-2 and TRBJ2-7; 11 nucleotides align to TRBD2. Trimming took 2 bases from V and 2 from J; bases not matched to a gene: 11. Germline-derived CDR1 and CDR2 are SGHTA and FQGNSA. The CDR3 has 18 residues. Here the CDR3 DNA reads TGTGCCAGCAGCTTACGTGTAGCGGGGGGGCGAGAGACCTACGAGCAGTACTTC. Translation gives CASSLRVAGGRETYEQYF.

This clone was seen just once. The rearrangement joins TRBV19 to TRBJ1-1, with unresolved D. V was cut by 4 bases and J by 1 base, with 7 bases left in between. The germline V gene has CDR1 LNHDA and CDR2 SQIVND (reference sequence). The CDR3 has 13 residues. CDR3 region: CASSTSGNTEAFF. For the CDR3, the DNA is TGTGCCAGTAGTACCTCAGGGAACACTGAAGCTTTCTTT.

The CDR3 DNA is TGTGCCAGCAGTTACGAGCTGGGAGACTATGGCTACACCTTC. Its protein is CASSYELGDYGYTF. The chain joins TRBV6-2 or TRBV6-3 to TRBJ1-2; no definite D call. The V gene's germline CDR1 is MNHEY and CDR2 SVGEGT. With 2 bases removed from V and 3 bases from J, the gap between germline ends came to 10 bases. The CDR3 consists of 14 residues.

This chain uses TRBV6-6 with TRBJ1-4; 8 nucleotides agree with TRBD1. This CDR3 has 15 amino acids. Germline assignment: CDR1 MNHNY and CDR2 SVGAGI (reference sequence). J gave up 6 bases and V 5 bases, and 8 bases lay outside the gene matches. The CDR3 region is CASSIGQGGHEKLFF. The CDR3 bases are TGTGCCAGCAGTATCGGACAGGGAGGCCATGAAAAACTGTTTTTT.

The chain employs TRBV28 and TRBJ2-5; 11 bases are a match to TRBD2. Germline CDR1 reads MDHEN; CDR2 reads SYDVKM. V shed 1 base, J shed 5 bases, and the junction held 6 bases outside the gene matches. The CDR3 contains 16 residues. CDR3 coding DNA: TGTGCCAGCAGTTTATTAGCGGGAGGGCCGGGGGAGACCCAGTACTTC. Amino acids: CASSLLAGGPGETQYF.

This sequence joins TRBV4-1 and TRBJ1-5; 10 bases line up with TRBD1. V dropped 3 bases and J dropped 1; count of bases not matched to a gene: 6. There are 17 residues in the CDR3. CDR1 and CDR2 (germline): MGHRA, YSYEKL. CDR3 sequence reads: CASSHPRTGGSNQPQHF. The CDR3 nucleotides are TGCGCCAGCAGCCACCCTCGGACAGGGGGAAGCAATCAGCCCCAGCATTTT.

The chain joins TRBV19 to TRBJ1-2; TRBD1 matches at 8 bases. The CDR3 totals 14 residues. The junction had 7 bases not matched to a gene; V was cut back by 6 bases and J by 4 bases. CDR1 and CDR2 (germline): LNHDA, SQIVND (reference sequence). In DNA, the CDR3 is TGTGCCAGTAGCCGCGACAGGGGATCCTATGGCTACACCTTC. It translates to CASSRDRGSYGYTF.

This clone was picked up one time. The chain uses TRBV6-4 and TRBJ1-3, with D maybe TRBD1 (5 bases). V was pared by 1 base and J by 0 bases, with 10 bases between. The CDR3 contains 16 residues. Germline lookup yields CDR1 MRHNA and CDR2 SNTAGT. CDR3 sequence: CASSDYGGGSGNTIYF. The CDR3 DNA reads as TGTGCCAGCAGTGACTACGGGGGGGGCTCTGGAAACACCATATATTTT.

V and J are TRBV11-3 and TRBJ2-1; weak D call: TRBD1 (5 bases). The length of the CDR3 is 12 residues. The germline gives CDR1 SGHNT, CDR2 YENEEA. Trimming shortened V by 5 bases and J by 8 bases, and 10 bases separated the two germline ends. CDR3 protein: CASSIDSDEQFF. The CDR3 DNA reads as TGTGCCAGCAGCATCGACAGTGATGAGCAGTTCTTC. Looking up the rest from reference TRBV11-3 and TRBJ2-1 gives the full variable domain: EAGVVQSPRYKIIEKKQPVAFWCNPISGHNTLYWYLQNLGQGPELLIRYENEEAVDDSQLPKDRFSAERLKGVDSTLKIQPAELGDSAVYLCASSIDSDEQFFGPGTRLTVL.

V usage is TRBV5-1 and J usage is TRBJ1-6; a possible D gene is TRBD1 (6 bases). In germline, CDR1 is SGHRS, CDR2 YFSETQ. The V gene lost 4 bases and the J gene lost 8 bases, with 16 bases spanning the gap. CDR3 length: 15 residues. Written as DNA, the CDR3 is TGCGCCAGCAGCCTTCAGAGCCCAGGGGATTCACCCCTCCACTTT. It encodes CASSLQSPGDSPLHF.

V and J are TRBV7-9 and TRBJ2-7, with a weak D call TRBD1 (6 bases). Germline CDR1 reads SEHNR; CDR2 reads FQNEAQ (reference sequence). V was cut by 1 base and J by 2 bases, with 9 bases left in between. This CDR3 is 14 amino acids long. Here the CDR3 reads CASSLGGGTYEQYF. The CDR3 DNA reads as TGTGCCAGCAGCTTAGGAGGGGGAACCTACGAGCAGTACTTC.

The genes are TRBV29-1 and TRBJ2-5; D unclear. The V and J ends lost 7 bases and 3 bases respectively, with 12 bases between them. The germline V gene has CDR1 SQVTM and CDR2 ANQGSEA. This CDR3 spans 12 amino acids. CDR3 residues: CSAVGPEETQYF. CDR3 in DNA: TGCAGCGCCGTGGGCCCCGAAGAGACCCAGTACTTC.

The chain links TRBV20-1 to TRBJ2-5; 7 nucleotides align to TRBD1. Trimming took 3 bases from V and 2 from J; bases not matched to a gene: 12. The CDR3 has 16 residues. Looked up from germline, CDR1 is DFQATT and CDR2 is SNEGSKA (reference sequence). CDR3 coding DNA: TGCAGTGCTAGTCCCGTCTCCCAGGGGGTACAAGAGACCCAGTACTTC. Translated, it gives CSASPVSQGVQETQYF.

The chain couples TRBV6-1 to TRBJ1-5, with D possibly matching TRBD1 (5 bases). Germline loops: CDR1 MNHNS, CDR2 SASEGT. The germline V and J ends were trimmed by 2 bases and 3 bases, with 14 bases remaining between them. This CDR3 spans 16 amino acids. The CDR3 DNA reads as TGTGCCAGCAGTGAAATGATTAGGGGCCCCAATCAGCCCCAGCATTTT. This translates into CASSEMIRGPNQPQHF.

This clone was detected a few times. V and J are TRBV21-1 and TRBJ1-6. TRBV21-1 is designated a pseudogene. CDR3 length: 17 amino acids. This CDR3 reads CASSMRSRGGDNSPLHF. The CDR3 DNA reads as TGTGCCAGCAGCATGAGGTCTAGGGGGGGGGATAATTCACCCCTCCACTTT.